This TCR beta chain was obtained from a study of T cell responses to AZD1222 COVID-19 vaccine. About the research overall: The study pooled second doses at about 4 or about 12 weeks. General observations from the study: Females outnumbered males among donors, who were mostly white British; clonal diversity was possibly underestimated.

As to this clone: What it binds is not known.

Some clones are missing from TCRdb's copy, which holds only in-frame ones; the method was immunoSEQ multiplex PCR. The sample includes about 140,000 clones, 91% of them seen just once. Germline-derived CDR1 and CDR2 are MRHNA and SNTAGT. Trimming took 0 bases from V and 9 from J, leaving 9 bases between them. The CDR3 loop spans 14 amino acids. The sample here was peripheral blood, taken on day 0 of AZD1222 vaccination. The receptor's source is an adult in good health. V gene TRBV6-4 combines with J gene TRBJ1-6; D is possibly TRBD1 (5 bases). Written as DNA, the CDR3 is TGTGCCAGCAGTGACTCCCAGGGTGCTTCACCCCTCCACTTT. Its translation: CASSDSQGASPLHF.